The text below deals with one TCR beta chain. No antigen is known for it. The table came from immunoSEQ multiplex PCR; TCRdb's copy has only in-frame clones and leaves some out. The table records tens of thousands of clones, 85% to 90% of them present only once. V gave up 3 bases and J gave up 0 bases, with 6 bases separating them. The germline gives CDR1 SGHAT, CDR2 FQNNGV. This CDR3 contains 13 residues. The sample comes from a study of neoadjuvant nivolumab and ipilimumab in lung cancer. Study background: The combination arm added day-1 ipilimumab 1 mg/kg to nivolumab 3 mg/kg on days 1, 15, 29. Study outcomes and limitations: Compared with tumor-adjacent uninvolved lung, resected tumors showed greater richness and clonality. Only two of four nivolumab-treated tumors gained richness and clonality by surgery.

Sequenced material: peripheral blood, taken before neoadjuvant nivolumab, alone or with ipilimumab. The chain couples TRBV11-2 to TRBJ2-7, with a possible D match to TRBD1 (6 bases). This receptor was taken from an adult with non-small cell lung cancer. The CDR3 coding sequence is TGTGCCAGCAGCTTGGGACACTCCTACGAGCAGTACTTC. Its translation: CASSLGHSYEQYF.